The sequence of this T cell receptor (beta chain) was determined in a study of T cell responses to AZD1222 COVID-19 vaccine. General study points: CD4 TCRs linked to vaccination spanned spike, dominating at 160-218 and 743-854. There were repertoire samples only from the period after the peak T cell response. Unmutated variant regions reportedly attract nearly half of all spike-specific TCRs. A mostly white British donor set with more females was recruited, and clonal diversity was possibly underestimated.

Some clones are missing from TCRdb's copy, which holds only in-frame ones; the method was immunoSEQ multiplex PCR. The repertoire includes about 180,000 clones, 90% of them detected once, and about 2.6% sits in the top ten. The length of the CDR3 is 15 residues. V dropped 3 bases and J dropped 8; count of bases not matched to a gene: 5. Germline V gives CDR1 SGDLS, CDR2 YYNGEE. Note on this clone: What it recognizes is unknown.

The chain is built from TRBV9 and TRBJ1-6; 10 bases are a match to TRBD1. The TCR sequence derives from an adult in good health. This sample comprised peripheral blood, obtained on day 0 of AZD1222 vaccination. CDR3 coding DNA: TGTGCCAGCAGCGCCTCGACAGGGGGCCATTCACCCCTCCACTTT. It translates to CASSASTGGHSPLHF.